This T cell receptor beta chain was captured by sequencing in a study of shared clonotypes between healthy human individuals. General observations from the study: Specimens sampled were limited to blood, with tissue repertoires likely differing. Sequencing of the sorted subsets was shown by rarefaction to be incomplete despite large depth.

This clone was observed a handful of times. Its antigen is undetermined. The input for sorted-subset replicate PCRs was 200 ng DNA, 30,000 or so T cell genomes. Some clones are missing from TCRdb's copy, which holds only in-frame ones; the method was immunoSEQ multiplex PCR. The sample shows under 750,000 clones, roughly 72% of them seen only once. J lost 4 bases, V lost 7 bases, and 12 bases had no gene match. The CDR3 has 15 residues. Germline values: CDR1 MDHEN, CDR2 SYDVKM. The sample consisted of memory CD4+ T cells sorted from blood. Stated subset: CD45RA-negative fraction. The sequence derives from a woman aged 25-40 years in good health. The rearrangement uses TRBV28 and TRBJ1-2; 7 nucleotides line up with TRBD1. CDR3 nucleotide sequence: TGTGCCAGCAACTCCCAGGACAGGCCTGGCTATGGCTACACCTTC. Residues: CASNSQDRPGYGYTF.